This is a list of T cell receptor beta chains from one sample in a study of blood T cell repertoires in COVID-19. Clones were sequenced by immunoSEQ multiplex PCR, and TCRdb holds only the in-frame ones, with some missing. Of fewer than 150,000 clones in the sample, 88% were seen once. Sample: peripheral blood. Receptors were obtained from a man between 50 and 59 years old with active or convalescent COVID-19. CDR3s include the opening cysteine and the closing phenylalanine or tryptophan. Fields, in order: J gene, D gene, clone size, V gene, CDR3 protein, CDR3 DNA. The D gene is left open where the match is weak. Clone size is not always given. Where it is, it says once, few, many or a class for expanded clones.

J: TRBJ1-2
D: TRBD1
size: .
V: TRBV6-5
CDR3: CASSQQGASYTF
DNA: TGTGCCAGCAGTCAACAGGGGGCTAGCTACACCTTC

J: TRBJ2-2
D: TRBD2
size: .
V: TRBV2
CDR3: CASTRREAGVGELFF
DNA: TGTGCCAGCACCCGGCGGGAAGCGGGAGTAGGGGAGCTGTTTTTT

J: TRBJ1-5
D: TRBD1
size: .
V: TRBV28
CDR3: CASSFGGAWGQPSNQPQHF
DNA: TGTGCCAGCAGTTTTGGAGGGGCCTGGGGACAGCCCTCCAATCAGCCCCAGCATTTT

J: TRBJ1-4
D: .
size: .
V: TRBV29-1
CDR3: CSVEGPADGREKLFF
DNA: TGCAGCGTTGAAGGGCCGGCGGACGGGAGGGAAAAACTGTTTTTT

J: TRBJ1-4
D: .
size: .
V: TRBV30
CDR3: CAWRRANLNEKLFF
DNA: TGTGCCTGGAGGAGGGCCAACTTGAATGAAAAACTGTTTTTT

J: TRBJ2-7
D: .
size: few
V: TRBV5-5
CDR3: CASSLYGSYEQYF
DNA: TGTGCCAGCAGCTTGTACGGCTCCTACGAGCAGTACTTC

J: TRBJ1-1
D: .
size: .
V: TRBV15
CDR3: CATSSTLNTEAFF
DNA: TGTGCCACCAGCAGTACATTGAACACTGAAGCTTTCTTT

J: TRBJ1-2
D: .
size: once
V: TRBV27
CDR3: CASSLRQGHYGYTF
DNA: TGTGCCAGCAGTTTAAGGCAGGGTCACTATGGCTACACCTTC

J: TRBJ1-5
D: .
size: few
V: TRBV6-5
CDR3: CASSRTVSNQPQHF
DNA: TGTGCCAGCAGTCGGACTGTTAGCAATCAGCCCCAGCATTTT

J: TRBJ2-1
D: .
size: .
V: TRBV7-9
CDR3: CASSRGTSGSNEQFF
DNA: TGTGCCAGCAGCCGTGGGACAAGCGGATCCAATGAGCAGTTCTTC

J: TRBJ1-1
D: .
size: .
V: TRBV5-1
CDR3: CASSLDGRVNTEAFF
DNA: TGCGCCAGCAGCTTGGATGGGAGGGTGAACACTGAAGCTTTCTTT

J: TRBJ2-1
D: .
size: .
V: TRBV5-1
CDR3: CASSVDGGSYNEQFF
DNA: TGCGCCAGCAGCGTTGACGGGGGCTCCTACAATGAGCAGTTCTTC

J: TRBJ1-2
D: .
size: few
V: TRBV4-2
CDR3: CASSLERGAAGYGYTF
DNA: TGTGCCAGCAGCCTGGAACGGGGGGCGGCTGGCTATGGCTACACCTTC

J: TRBJ2-1
D: TRBD2
size: .
V: TRBV6-2/TRBV6-3
CDR3: CASSYQLAGGESEQFF
DNA: TGTGCCAGCAGTTACCAACTAGCGGGAGGGGAGAGTGAGCAGTTCTTC

J: TRBJ2-7
D: .
size: .
V: TRBV24-1
CDR3: CATSDSGAGREQYF
DNA: TGTGCCACCAGTGATAGTGGGGCAGGGCGAGAGCAGTACTTC

J: TRBJ1-6
D: .
size: .
V: TRBV27
CDR3: CASSFLQVNSPLHF
DNA: TGTGCCAGCAGTTTTCTCCAGGTTAATTCACCCCTCCACTTT

J: TRBJ1-3
D: .
size: .
V: TRBV28
CDR3: CASSFRGNTIYF
DNA: TGTGCCAGCAGTTTCCGGGGAAACACCATATATTTT